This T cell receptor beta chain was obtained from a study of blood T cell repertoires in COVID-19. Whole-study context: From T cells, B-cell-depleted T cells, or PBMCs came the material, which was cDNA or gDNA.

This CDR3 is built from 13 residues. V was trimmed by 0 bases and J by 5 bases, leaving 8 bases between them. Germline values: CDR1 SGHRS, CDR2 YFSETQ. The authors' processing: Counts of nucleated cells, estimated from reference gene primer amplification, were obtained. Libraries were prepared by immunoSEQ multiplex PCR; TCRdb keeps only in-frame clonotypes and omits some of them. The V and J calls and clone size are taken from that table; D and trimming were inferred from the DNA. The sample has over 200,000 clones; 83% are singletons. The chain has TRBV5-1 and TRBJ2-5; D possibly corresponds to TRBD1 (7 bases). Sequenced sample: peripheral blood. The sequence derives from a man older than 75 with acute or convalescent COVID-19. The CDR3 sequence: CASSLAGGETQYF. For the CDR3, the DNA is TGCGCCAGCAGCTTGGCAGGGGGGGAGACCCAGTACTTC.